Listed below are T cell receptor beta chains from one sample, sequenced in a study of T cell repertoires in cytomegalovirus infection. TCRdb independently ran MiXCR on the reads; one entry per CDR3 protein. The table includes some 280,000 distinct CDR3 sequences, roughly 15% detected once. The specimen sequenced was PBMCs. These receptors were collected from a human donor in good health (CMV status not recorded). Some clones in this sample may be carry-over from other donors' samples. The CDR3 runs from the conserved cysteine through the conserved F or W. D genes are given only for firm matches. A row's size may be missing; if present it is once, few, many or a size class.

TRBD2	TRBV20-1	.	TRBJ2-5	CSAWTSGGQYQETQYF	TGCAGTGCTTGGACTAGCGGGGGGCAGTACCAAGAGACCCAGTACTTC
TRBD2	TRBV20-1	many	TRBJ2-1	CSAPGTSGGAGSNEQFF	TGCAGTGCCCCGGGGACTAGCGGGGGGGCTGGAAGCAATGAGCAGTTCTTC
.	TRBV6-2/TRBV6-3	few	TRBJ2-1	CASSTLAGTYNEQFF	TGTGCCAGCAGTACCCTCGCGGGCACCTACAATGAGCAGTTCTTC
.	TRBV15	many	TRBJ2-1	CATSRALQGQYNEQFF	TGTGCCACCAGCAGAGCCCTCCAAGGGCAGTACAATGAGCAGTTCTTC
.	TRBV6-6	few	TRBJ1-6	CASSYPPAYNSPLHF	TGTGCCAGCAGTTACCCTCCGGCATATAATTCACCCCTCCACTTT
TRBD2	TRBV6-1	many	TRBJ2-4	CASMLAGVGKNIQYF	TGTGCCAGCATGTTAGCGGGGGTGGGCAAAAACATTCAGTACTTC
.	TRBV7-2	many	TRBJ1-1	CASSLGLNGVAFF	TGTGCCAGCAGCTTAGGGCTCAATGGTGTAGCTTTCTTT
.	TRBV5-4	.	TRBJ2-5	CASTPGETDQETQYF	TGTGCCAGCACCCCTGGGGAGACGGACCAAGAGACCCAGTACTTC
.	TRBV25-1	many	TRBJ2-7	CASTPGLPLYEQYF	TGTGCCAGCACCCCGGGACTCCCCCTCTACGAGCAGTACTTC
TRBD2	TRBV4-2	many	TRBJ2-6	CASSPTGLAGVTGANVLTF	TGTGCCAGCAGCCCGACGGGACTAGCGGGAGTCACTGGGGCCAACGTCCTGACTTTC
.	TRBV6-4	many	TRBJ2-2	CASSEGATGELFF	TGTGCCAGCAGTGAGGGGGCCACCGGGGAGCTGTTTTTT
.	TRBV7-2	many	TRBJ1-2	CASSFGARYGYTF	TGTGCCAGCAGCTTCGGGGCGCGGTATGGCTACACCTTC
TRBD2	TRBV20-1	.	TRBJ2-3	CSSPGGTDTQYF	TGCAGTTCCCCGGGGGGGACAGATACGCAGTATTTT
.	TRBV6-2/TRBV6-3	.	TRBJ2-1	CASSPWTENNEQFF	TGTGCCAGCAGTCCCTGGACAGAGAACAATGAGCAGTTCTTC
TRBD1	TRBV19	.	TRBJ1-2	CASNGQGGYGYTF	TGTGCCAGTAACGGACAGGGGGGATATGGCTACACCTTC
.	TRBV25-1	many	TRBJ1-2	CASSESGQTIYGYTF	TGTGCCAGCAGTGAATCGGGACAAACTATCTATGGCTACACCTTC
TRBD2	TRBV7-9	.	TRBJ2-1	CASSLAGLADNEQFF	TGTGCCAGCAGCTTAGCAGGCCTAGCGGACAATGAGCAGTTCTTC
.	TRBV28	.	TRBJ1-5	CASSRTQQPQHF	TGTGCCAGCAGCCGGACTCAGCAGCCCCAGCATTTT
TRBD1	TRBV11-2	few	TRBJ2-7	CASTHRGQGREQYF	TGTGCCAGCACGCACAGGGGCCAGGGACGCGAGCAGTACTTC
TRBD2	TRBV20-1	.	TRBJ2-5	CSARKGSSGLETQYF	TGCAGTGCTAGGAAAGGTTCTAGCGGGCTGGAGACCCAGTACTTC
TRBD2	TRBV28	few	TRBJ2-7	CASSLTLGGSSYEQYF	TGTGCCAGCAGTTTAACCCTCGGCGGGAGCTCCTACGAGCAGTACTTC
.	TRBV28	.	TRBJ2-7	CASRDSSDEQYF	TGTGCCAGCAGGGACTCCTCCGACGAGCAGTACTTC
.	TRBV6-5	few	TRBJ2-7	CASSYSEQGIYEQYF	TGTGCCAGCAGTTACTCAGAACAGGGTATCTACGAGCAGTACTTC